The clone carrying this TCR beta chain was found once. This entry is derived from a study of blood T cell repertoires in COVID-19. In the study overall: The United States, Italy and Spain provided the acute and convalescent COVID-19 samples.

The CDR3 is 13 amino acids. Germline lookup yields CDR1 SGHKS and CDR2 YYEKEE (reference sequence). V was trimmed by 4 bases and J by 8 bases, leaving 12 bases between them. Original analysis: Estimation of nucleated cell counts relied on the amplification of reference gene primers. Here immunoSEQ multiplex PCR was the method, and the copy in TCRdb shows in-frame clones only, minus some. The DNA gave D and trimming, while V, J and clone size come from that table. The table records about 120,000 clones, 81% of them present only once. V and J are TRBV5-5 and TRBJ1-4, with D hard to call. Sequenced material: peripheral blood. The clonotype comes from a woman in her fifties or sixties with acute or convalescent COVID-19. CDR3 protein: CASSAGAGEKLFF. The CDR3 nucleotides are TGTGCCAGCAGCGCGGGTGCGGGGGAAAAACTGTTTTTT.